The clone carrying this T cell receptor (beta chain) was seen a few times. Its antigen is still unknown. The sample comes from a study of T cells after yellow fever vaccination. Study-wide findings and caveats: Some clonotypes were seen in both the CD4 and the CD8 compartments. These made up a small share and likely arose from convergent recombination.

V was trimmed by 5 bases and J by 1 base, leaving 8 bases between them. The CDR3 is 13 residues long. Germline assignment: CDR1 SGHTA and CDR2 FQGNSA. TCRdb called the 5' RACE reads again in MiXCR, with one record for every CDR3 protein. The sample holds some 600,000 distinct CDR3 sequences, roughly a sixth seen once. The V call is TRBV7-2, the J call TRBJ2-5; D call uncertain. Sample: PBMCs, taken more than 4 days after the first yellow fever vaccination. This clonotype originated in a man aged 18 to 30 who received the YFV17D yellow fever vaccine. The CDR3 spells CASSTGFQETQYF. DNA of the CDR3: TGTGCCAGCAGCACGGGTTTCCAAGAGACCCAGTACTTC.